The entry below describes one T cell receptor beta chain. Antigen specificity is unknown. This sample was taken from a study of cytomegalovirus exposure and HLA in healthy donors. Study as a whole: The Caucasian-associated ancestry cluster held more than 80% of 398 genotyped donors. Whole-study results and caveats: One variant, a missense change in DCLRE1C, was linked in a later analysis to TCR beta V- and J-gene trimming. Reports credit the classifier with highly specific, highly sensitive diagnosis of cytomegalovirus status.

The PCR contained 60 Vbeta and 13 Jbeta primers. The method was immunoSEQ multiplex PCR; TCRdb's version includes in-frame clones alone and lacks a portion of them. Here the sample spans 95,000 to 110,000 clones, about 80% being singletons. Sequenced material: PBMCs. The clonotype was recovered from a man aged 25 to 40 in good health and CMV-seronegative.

The CDR3 region is CASSLQGWNSNQPQHF. The CDR3, as DNA: TGTGCCAGCAGCTTGCAGGGGTGGAATAGCAATCAGCCCCAGCATTTT. This chain links TRBV5-6 with TRBJ1-5, with a tentative D call TRBD1 (6 bases). The CDR3 has 16 amino acids. Trimming took off 1 base at V and 0 bases at J, with 11 bases between the two ends. Per the germline V gene, CDR1 is SGHDT and CDR2 is YYEEEE.